The clone carrying this TCR beta chain was picked up many times. Antigen specificity is unknown. Trimming removed 6 bases at V and 3 bases at J, with 15 bases between. The CDR3 is 13 residues long. The germline V gene encodes CDR1 DFQATT and CDR2 SNEGSKA (reference sequence). Using quantitative 5'-RACE with molecular barcodes, the authors made TCR beta libraries. TCRdb independently ran MiXCR on the 5' RACE reads; one entry per CDR3 protein. The sample contains fewer than 250,000 distinct CDR3 sequences, 10% to 13% of which appear only once. This specimen belongs to a study of CD8 T cells in ankylosing spondylitis. Study observations and caveats: Clones linked to disease were reported to show significant enrichment in matched ankylosing spondylitis synovial fluid. In peripheral blood, disease-linked CD8+ clones occurred at relatively low frequencies. Apparently characteristic of ankylosing spondylitis blood was a TCR beta motif (about eight highly homologous variants).

This TCR derives from a male donor with ankylosing spondylitis or in good health (not recorded which). The genes are TRBV20-1 and TRBJ2-7; D not certain. The sample was blood, either unsorted or a sorted T cell fraction (not recorded which). The CDR3 here is CSALTPSYYEQYF. Written as DNA, the CDR3 is TGCAGTGCCCTCACTCCCTCCTACTACGAGCAGTACTTC.